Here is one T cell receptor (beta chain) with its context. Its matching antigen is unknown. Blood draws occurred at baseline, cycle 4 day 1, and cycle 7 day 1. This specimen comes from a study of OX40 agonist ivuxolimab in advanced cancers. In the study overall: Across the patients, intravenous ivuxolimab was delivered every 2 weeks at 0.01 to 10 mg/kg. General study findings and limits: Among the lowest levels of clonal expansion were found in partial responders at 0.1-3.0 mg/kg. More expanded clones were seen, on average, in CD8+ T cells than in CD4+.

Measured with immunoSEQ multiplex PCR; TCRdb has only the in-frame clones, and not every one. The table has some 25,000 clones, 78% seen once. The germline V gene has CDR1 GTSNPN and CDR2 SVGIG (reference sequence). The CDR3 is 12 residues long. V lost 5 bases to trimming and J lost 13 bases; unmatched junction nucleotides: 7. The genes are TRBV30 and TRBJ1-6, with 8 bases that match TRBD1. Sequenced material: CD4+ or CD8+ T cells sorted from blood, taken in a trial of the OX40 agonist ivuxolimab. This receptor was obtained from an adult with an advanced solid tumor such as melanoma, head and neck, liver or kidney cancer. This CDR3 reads CAWGTGLSPLHF. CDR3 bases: TGTGCCTGGGGGACAGGTTTGTCGCCCCTCCACTTT.